This TCR beta chain was identified in a study of immune cell composition in non-small cell lung cancer. Normal lung was sampled as far from the tumour as possible, at least 3 cm. Assay used: immunoSEQ multiplex PCR; TCRdb lists only in-frame clones, some missing. Seen here are about 2,500 clones, about 80% observed once, and the top ten hold around 20%. Concerning this clone: Its antigen is still unknown.

Findings and caveats of the study: It was not proven that tumour-reactive clones equal dominant tumour-associated clones. Clones >0.5% enriched in tumour were rarer in adenocarcinoma (roughly 35%) than squamous (around 75%).

Looked up from germline, CDR1 is SNHLY and CDR2 is FYNNEI. The CDR3 consists of 13 residues. V was cut by 8 bases and J by 8 bases, with 18 bases left in between. The chain carries TRBV2 and TRBJ1-2; tentative D call: TRBD1 (6 bases). What was sequenced was non-adjacent lung tissue. The TCR was taken from a human donor with non-small cell lung cancer. The CDR3 DNA is TGTGCCAGCCTTGTGCCTACAGGGAGAGGCTACACCTTC. Protein product: CASLVPTGRGYTF.